The rows below give T cell receptor beta chains drawn from one sample of a study of Ad26.COV2.S vaccination and SARS-CoV-2 variants. The method was immunoSEQ multiplex PCR; TCRdb's version includes in-frame clones alone and lacks a portion of them. Of some 300,000 clones in the sample, 70% to 90% were seen once. Source: peripheral blood, taken in a trial of Ad26.COV2.S vaccine versus placebo. These receptors were collected from a person between 18 and 65 years old who received the Ad26.COV2.S COVID-19 vaccine or a placebo. Each CDR3 is given with its conserved first and last residue. A D gene is named only where the DNA matches it firmly. Clone size is stated in some rows and not others, as once, few, many or a class when expanded.

TGTGCCAGCAGTGAAGTGCCTACCGGGGCCAACGTCCTGACTTTC,CASSEVPTGANVLTF,TRBV6-1,NA,NA,TRBJ2-6
TGTGCCAGCAGCGTAGTTGACGGGGAGCTGTTTTTT,CASSVVDGELFF,TRBV9,NA,NA,TRBJ2-2
TGTGCCAGCAGTGACGCTCCCGCGGATGGCTACACCTTC,CASSDAPADGYTF,TRBV6-1,NA,NA,TRBJ1-2
TGTGCCAGCAGCGTAGGTGATTCGAGACAGGGGCCCTACGAGCAGTACTTC,CASSVGDSRQGPYEQYF,TRBV9,TRBD1,NA,TRBJ2-7
TGTGCCAGCAGCGTCAGAGGGGGAGAGACCCAGTACTTC,CASSVRGGETQYF,TRBV3-1/TRBV3-2,NA,NA,TRBJ2-5
TGTGCCAGTAGGGGCTGGGGGAAACTCCACTTT,CASRGWGKLHF,TRBV19,NA,NA,TRBJ1-6
TGTGCCAGCAGCTTAGGGGAACGACGGAGCCCTGAGGGCTACACCTTC,CASSLGERRSPEGYTF,TRBV7-2,NA,NA,TRBJ1-2
TGTGCCACCAGTGATCCCGCGGCTAGCGGGGGGGCGTTTGAGACCCAGTACTTC,CATSDPAASGGAFETQYF,TRBV24-1,TRBD2,NA,TRBJ2-5
TGCGCCAGCAGCTTGGATCCGGGTCAAGCCTACGAGCAGTACTTC,CASSLDPGQAYEQYF,TRBV5-1,NA,NA,TRBJ2-7
TGTGCCAGCACCCCTTACCGCCGTCTCGGTAGCGGGGGGGCGGGGACCCAGTACTTC,CASTPYRRLGSGGAGTQYF,TRBV11-2,TRBD2,once,TRBJ2-5
TGTGCCAGCAGTGACTCGAGCAGGGGGCCCACCGGGGAGCTGTTTTTT,CASSDSSRGPTGELFF,TRBV6-4,TRBD1,NA,TRBJ2-2
TGTGCCAGCAGTTACCAGGGGACTAGCGGACCCTACGAGCAGTACTTC,CASSYQGTSGPYEQYF,TRBV6-5,TRBD2,NA,TRBJ2-7
TGTGCCAGCAGCTTAAGTTCGAATCAGCCCCAGCATTTT,CASSLSSNQPQHF,TRBV9,NA,NA,TRBJ1-5
TGTGCCAGTATGGGCAGGATGAACACTGAAGCTTTCTTT,CASMGRMNTEAFF,TRBV19,NA,once,TRBJ1-1
TGCAGCGTTGAGAGGGGGACAGGGGGAAGGACTGAAGCTTTCTTT,CSVERGTGGRTEAFF,TRBV29-1,TRBD1,few,TRBJ1-1
TGTGCCATCAGTGAGCTGGTAGGGGGTTTGGAGACCCAGTACTTC,CAISELVGGLETQYF,TRBV10-3,NA,NA,TRBJ2-5